The 10 T cell receptor beta chains below come from one sample, sequenced in a study of blood T cell repertoires in COVID-19. Generated by immunoSEQ multiplex PCR, the TCRdb table keeps only in-frame clones and is missing some. The repertoire holds approximately 170,000 clones, about 85% seen once, with roughly 7% in the top ten. Material: peripheral blood. Every receptor here comes from a woman aged 80 or over in a cohort sampled during active or convalescent COVID-19.

J is TRBJ1-5 and V is TRBV19; 8 bases are a match to TRBD1. Per the germline V gene, CDR1 is LNHDA and CDR2 is SQIVND (reference sequence). V trimming: 5 bases; J trimming: 1 base; junction bases outside the gene matches: 4. This CDR3 contains 15 residues. The CDR3 loop reads CASSWDRMSNQPQHF. DNA for the CDR3: TGTGCCAGTAGTTGGGACAGGATGAGCAATCAGCCCCAGCATTTT.

The rearrangement joins TRBV5-8 to TRBJ2-7, with D hard to call. This CDR3 spans 12 amino acids. Deletions cut 1 base from V and 2 bases from J, with 4 bases between. Per the germline V gene, CDR1 is SGHTS and CDR2 is YDEGEE. For the CDR3, the DNA is TGTGCCAGCAGCTTGCCAGCCTACGAGCAGTACGTC. It codes for CASSLPAYEQYV.

The chain joins TRBV11-2 to TRBJ2-2, with 9 bases aligning to TRBD1. Germline V gene data show CDR1 as SGHAT and CDR2 as FQNNGV. J lost 2 bases, V lost 5 bases, and 6 bases had no gene match. This CDR3 region has 16 residues. The DNA of the CDR3 is TGTGCCAGCAGCGGATACAGGGGGCCCAACACCGGGGAGCTGTTTTTT. This translates into CASSGYRGPNTGELFF.

In this sample, this clone turned up a few times. The rearrangement uses TRBV27 and TRBJ1-2; tentative D call: TRBD1 (5 bases). V lost 2 bases and J 7 bases, leaving 14 bases between the germline ends. This CDR3 contains 14 residues. Germline CDR1 reads MNHEY; CDR2 reads SMNVEV (reference sequence). CDR3 nucleotides: TGTGCCAGCAGTTTAAATCCAGGGATGGGTGGCTACACCTTC. This sequence encodes CASSLNPGMGGYTF.

Points on this clone: Distinct nucleotide sequences in the sample also encode this CDR3. This chain links TRBV19 with TRBJ2-7, with TRBD2 as a possible D gene (5 bases). From germline, CDR1 is LNHDA and CDR2 SQIVND (reference sequence). Trimming took 2 bases from V and 1 from J, leaving 6 bases between them. This CDR3 is 13 amino acids long. The CDR3 DNA reads as TGTGCCAGTAGTATAACGGGATCCTACGAGCAGTACTTC. This sequence encodes CASSITGSYEQYF.

The sample holds one count of this clone. The genes are TRBV7-8 and TRBJ1-5; 8 bases map to TRBD1. Per germline, CDR1 SGHVS and CDR2 FQNEAQ. V dropped 0 bases and J dropped 0; count of bases not matched to a gene: 7. The CDR3 loop spans 18 amino acids. CDR3 sequence (DNA): TGTGCCAGCAGCTTAGCGCCTGGGACAGGTAATAGCAATCAGCCCCAGCATTTT. It specifies CASSLAPGTGNSNQPQHF. The full variable domain, with the rest looked up from reference TRBV7-8 and TRBJ1-5, is GAGVSQSPRYKVAKRGQDVALRCDPISGHVSLFWYQQALGQGPEFLTYFQNEAQLDKSGLPSDRFFAERPEGSVSTLKIQRTQQEDSAVYLCASSLAPGTGNSNQPQHFGDGTRLSIL.

The chain recombines TRBV5-6 with TRBJ1-1; 10 positions match TRBD1. Trimming took 2 bases from V and 2 from J; bases not matched to a gene: 6. The CDR3 length is 16 residues. Germline V gene data show CDR1 as SGHDT and CDR2 as YYEEEE. The CDR3 coding sequence is TGTGCCAGCAGCTTCTCCGGGACAGGGGTTAACACTGAAGCTTTCTTT. Residues: CASSFSGTGVNTEAFF.

The genes are TRBV11-2 and TRBJ1-1, with TRBD1 as a possible D gene (5 bases). V was cut by 6 bases and J by 5 bases, with 7 bases left in between. The CDR3 consists of 11 residues. CDR1 and CDR2 from the germline V gene are SGHAT and FQNNGV. The CDR3, as DNA: TGTGCCAGCAGGAAGGGGACTGAAGCTTTCTTT. Translating it yields CASRKGTEAFF. Full variable domain (remainder filled in from reference TRBV11-2 and TRBJ1-1): EAGVAQSPRYKIIEKRQSVAFWCNPISGHATLYWYQQILGQGPKLLIQFQNNGVVDDSQLPKDRFSAERLKGVDSTLKIQPAKLEDSAVYLCASRKGTEAFFGQGTRLTVV.

The rearrangement joins TRBV15 to TRBJ2-1; D is perhaps TRBD1 (6 bases). V lost 0 bases and J 7 bases, leaving 19 bases between the germline ends. The V gene's germline CDR1 is LNHNV and CDR2 YYDKDF (reference sequence). CDR3 length: 17 amino acids. CDR3 DNA sequence: TGTGCCACCAGCAGAGATATACAGGGCACGTCGCGGAATGAGCAGTTCTTC. It is translated as CATSRDIQGTSRNEQFF.

J is TRBJ2-5 and V is TRBV7-8, with 8 bases fitting TRBD2. V shed 4 bases, J shed 2 bases, and the junction held 6 bases outside the gene matches. CDR1 is SGHVS, CDR2 FQNEAQ, per germline. The CDR3 has 15 amino acids. CDR3 region: CASSSSGGSQETQYF. CDR3 DNA: TGTGCCAGCAGCTCCAGCGGGGGATCACAAGAGACCCAGTACTTC.